This is a list of T cell receptor beta chains from one sample in a study of Tregs in tolerant kidney transplant recipients. Clones were read by immunoSEQ multiplex PCR, and TCRdb kept only the in-frame ones, dropping some. The data contain approximately 260,000 clones, 84% of them singletons. The specimen was CD4+ T cells from blood. These TCRs come from a human donor in good health. The CDR3 runs from the conserved cysteine through the conserved F or W. Fields, in order: J gene, V gene, CDR3 protein.

>TRBJ2-3|TRBV6-1
CASSEWGRLTDTQYF
>TRBJ2-1|TRBV5-1
CASTGTSGYNEQFF
>TRBJ2-1|TRBV6-5
CASSYSGSSYNEQFF
>TRBJ1-2|TRBV6-1
CASSGVAYGYTF
>TRBJ1-4|TRBV5-4
CASSRGTNEKLFF
>TRBJ1-1|TRBV27
CASSLIPGGTEAFF
>TRBJ1-4|TRBV4-1
CASSKNQGFDEKLFF
>TRBJ2-5|TRBV6-1
CASSGLLAGGFQETQYF
>TRBJ2-5|TRBV30
CAWRRRGAGETQYF
>TRBJ1-2|TRBV4-2
CASSREQGAIYGYTF
>TRBJ2-7|TRBV5-8
CASSRLRGRGHEQYF
>TRBJ1-2|TRBV7-6
CASSLTNGAGPAGYTF
>TRBJ1-2|TRBV4-1
CASSQAGTGDGYTF
>TRBJ1-4|TRBV6-5
CASSSLPATNEKLFF
>TRBJ1-1|TRBV7-9
CASSLSRQSEAFF
>TRBJ2-7|TRBV11-3
CASSLDGRSSYEQYF
>TRBJ2-5|TRBV6-1
CASSEAYRVPDF